Described below is a single TCR beta chain sequence and its context. Its antigen is not yet known. No much larger clone exists at a distance of one base, and base qualities are not known. V was cut back by 2 bases and J by 1 base, leaving a gap of 11 bases between them. Taken from cysteine to phenylalanine, the CDR3 has 15 residues. The read is trimmed to its CDR3 DNA, 45 bases read in frame from base 1. For CDR1 and CDR2, the germline V gene (reference sequence) lists LNHNV and YYDKDF. Library creation used 5' RACE. The listed sequencing device is Illumina HiSeq 2500. A second PCR of roughly 6 to 12 cycles was performed with a sample-barcoded 5' primer and a J-beta primer mix. A template-switch 5' adaptor carrying 12 random nucleotides introduced a unique molecular identifier onto each TCR beta cDNA molecule. Each sample yielded at least 3 million CDR3-containing paired-end reads. First-strand cDNA was synthesized from all RNA with the Mint cDNA synthesis kit, primed by a TRBC-specific oligonucleotide. All cDNA was treated with uracil-DNA glycosylase and then went through a first 18-cycle PCR with the universal primers M1SS and BC2_uni_R. From the authors' description of their analysis: For normalization, 1 million high-quality reads, each with a distinct molecular identifier, were randomly selected from each sample. Instead of being binned into consensus sequences, reads with shared molecular identifiers were discarded. MiTCR, run with a Q25 quality threshold and the strictest error-elimination algorithm, handled CDR3 identification, clonotype clustering and error correction. A nonparametric unseen species model using Euler transformation provided a lower-bound estimate of total TCR beta diversity. In-frame beta chains were kept once TCRdb had trimmed the public reads at Q25 with fastp and called clones with MiXCR. CDR3 protein duplicates are merged, each entry listing the most common genes and DNA. The V and J calls reflect TCRdb's pipeline rather than the authors' work. In this sample the table shows about 1 million distinct CDR3 sequences, around 25% of which occur a single time. Of the sample, less than 0.75% falls within the top ten clones.

The donors were some 39 Caucasian individuals from Russia, aged roughly 6 to 90 years, who were systemically healthy. Each donor gave about 9.2 milliliters of peripheral blood, drawn into EDTA-treated Vacutainer tubes. Ficoll-Paque density-gradient centrifugation was used to isolate PBMCs, with at least 6.5 million per sample. Trizol reagent was used to extract total RNA from the PBMCs, yielding at least 6 micrograms per sample. For every donor, an aliquot of PBMCs went through flow cytometry to measure the percentages of naive CD45RAhigh/CD27high T cells. The data were taken from a study of blood T cells in healthy people across ages (dated by TCRdb to the mid-2010s). With regard to the full study: In model experiments, roughly one uniquely barcoded TCR beta cDNA molecule per two T cells was captured by template switching. The study analyzed two additional independent replicas of 1 million unique cDNA reads from the same blood draw for two donors, one aged 18 to 30 and one aged 80 or older. The donors were split into four age groups: young (average 16 years), middle-aged (39), aged (more than 60) and long-lived (approximately 80). Age-related changes in TCR beta repertoire diversity were measured in the study by deep sequencing normalized with unique cDNA molecular identifiers. Results and caveats for the whole study, not just this receptor: The long-lived group showed more naive CD4+ T cells, fewer expanded clones and increased TCR diversity than the aged group, suggesting age selection. The percentage of naive T cells measured by flow cytometry correlated strongly with observed TCR beta diversity. Bulk unsorted PBMC profiling prevented conclusive comparison of naive and antigen-experienced compartments. As age increased, observed TCR beta diversity per million T cells dropped in a roughly linear way, and a significant reduction was already evident by age about 40. Estimates of total diversity based on one million sequenced T cells were regarded as lower bounds and as underestimates. Because donor CMV infection status was unknown, age-related changes in expanded clonotypes were potentially confounded.

The sample was also reused in another study, on T cells of mothers and their children. The second investigation adds: Donors were nine systemically healthy Caucasian individuals: three mothers and their six children. cDNA synthesis used all of the extracted RNA, with roughly 1.5 ug of RNA in each 15 ul reaction. Sample barcodes and 2-4 random nucleotides were added via the M1S primer in the second PCR. Each mother yielded over 9.5 million TCR beta CDR3 reads and each child 2.5 million to 3 million reads. Thymic selection shapes the output of TCR recombination in a similar way in related and unrelated pairs, and inherited differences have a minor effect. Normalized repertoire overlap was always slightly but never significantly higher in related than unrelated mother-child pairs. No persistent microchimeric T cell clones were detected, at a sensitivity of roughly 100 clones per million clonotypes. To look for features that set related mother-child pairs apart from unrelated individuals, the researchers ran deep NGS to compare the TCR beta repertoires of mothers and children. The mean age was 40 +/- 4 years for the mothers and approximately 11 +/- 4 years for the children. After adapters were ligated using NEBNext reagents, the libraries underwent 100+100 nt paired-end sequencing on an Illumina HiSeq 2000. To prevent cross-contamination, the mother and child libraries were prepared one month apart and sequenced in separate runs. For each donor, between roughly 450,000 and 2,200,000 distinct TCR beta clonotypes were identified. Naive TCR beta clonotypes were estimated from low-frequency clonotypes matched to each donor's FACS-determined naive share, without sorting.

The rearranged segments are TRBV15 and TRBJ1-1; perhaps TRBD1 is the D gene, with 5 bases matching. Sequenced input: blood. This receptor was taken from a girl aged 2 to 9 in good health. The CDR3 protein sequence reads: CATSRPQGANTEAFF. The base sequence is TGTGCCACCAGCAGACCCCAGGGCGCGAACACTGAAGCTTTCTTT.